These 29 T cell receptor beta chains were all obtained from the same sample, sequenced in a study of identical twins. TCRdb analysed the 5' RACE reads with MiXCR anew, one entry per CDR3 protein. The table lists some 790,000 distinct CDR3 sequences, 18% of them singletons, with about an eighth in the top ten. The same sample was also used in a study of T cells expressing NK-cell markers.

Sequencing used PBMCs. The receptors derive from a woman in her late teens or twenties in good health.

This clonotype was found a few times. This chain connects TRBV13 to TRBJ2-6; D is ambiguous. The CDR3 is made up of 19 amino acids. The V end was cut by 5 bases, the J end by 2 bases, with 22 bases between. From germline, CDR1 is PRHDT and CDR2 FYEKMQ (reference sequence). The CDR3 spells CASSAVIGVSGAGANVLTF. The CDR3 region has the DNA TGTGCCAGCAGCGCCGTAATTGGGGTTTCGGGCGCTGGGGCCAACGTCCTGACTTTC.

This clonotype was picked up many times. The chain combines TRBV16 with TRBJ1-2; unclear D gene. The CDR3 has 12 amino acids. V was shortened by 0 bases and J by 8 bases, with 7 bases between the two germline ends. Per the germline V gene, CDR1 is KGHSY and CDR2 is FQNENV. The CDR3 DNA sequence: TGTGCCAGCAGCCAATCGTGGGCCGGCTACACCTTC. Translated, it gives CASSQSWAGYTF.

This chain uses TRBV6-5 with TRBJ2-2; D unclear. CDR1 MNHEY and CDR2 SVGAGI come from the germline V gene. This CDR3 has 15 residues. Trimming pared 0 bases from V and 3 bases from J, leaving 8 bases between. CDR3 in DNA: TGTGCCAGCAGTTACTCAAACACGGACACCGGGGAGCTGTTTTTT. Protein product: CASSYSNTDTGELFF.

This clonotype was seen at least ten times. The chain couples TRBV27 to TRBJ2-2, with D hard to call. Germline CDR1 MNHEY, CDR2 SMNVEV (reference sequence). With 6 bases removed from V and 6 bases from J, the gap between germline ends came to 8 bases. The CDR3 sequence is 12 residues long. The CDR3 spells CASSLWAGELFF. The CDR3 DNA sequence: TGTGCCAGCAGCCTCTGGGCCGGGGAGCTGTTTTTT.

This clonotype appeared a few times. The chain joins TRBV5-1 to TRBJ1-6; D is unclear. V was shortened by 2 bases and J by 9 bases, with 15 bases between the two germline ends. CDR3 length: 15 residues. Germline lookup yields CDR1 SGHRS and CDR2 YFSETQ. The CDR3 DNA is TGCGCCAGCAGCTTCACCATGCGGGGTGGTTCACCCCTCCACTTT. Its protein is CASSFTMRGGSPLHF.

In its sample, this clonotype was seen a few times. The genes are TRBV7-8 and TRBJ2-7; D is perhaps TRBD1 (6 bases). This CDR3 comprises 15 residues. Germline V lookup: CDR1 SGHVS, CDR2 FQNEAQ. V was clipped by 2 bases and J by 6 bases, with 17 bases between them. The CDR3 DNA is TGTGCCAGCAGCTTAATTATATGGGGGCACCCCGAGCAGTACTTC. Its translation: CASSLIIWGHPEQYF.

This clonotype appeared a few times. V and J are TRBV30 and TRBJ2-7; 8 bases match TRBD1. J lost 7 bases, V lost 2 bases, and 10 bases had no gene match. CDR1 GTSNPN and CDR2 SVGIG come from the germline V gene (reference sequence). The CDR3 extends over 14 amino acids. The DNA for the CDR3 is TGTGCCTGGAGTAAGGGACAGGTGCGCGGAGAGCAGTACTTC. Its protein is CAWSKGQVRGEQYF.

V usage is TRBV29-1 and J usage is TRBJ2-5, with 12 bases aligning to TRBD2. CDR1 and CDR2 (germline): SQVTM, ANQGSEA. V shed 4 bases and J 5 bases; nucleotides not matched to a gene: 14. The CDR3 extends over 17 amino acids. The CDR3 protein is CSVGGRTSGRSGETQYF. The CDR3 DNA is TGCAGCGTTGGCGGTCGAACTAGCGGGAGGTCGGGGGAGACCCAGTACTTC. Looking up the rest from reference TRBV29-1 and TRBJ2-5 gives the full variable domain: SAVISQKPSRDICQRGTSLTIQCQVDSQVTMMFWYRQQPGQSLTLIATANQGSEATYESGFVIDKFPISRPNLTFSTLTVSNMSPEDSSIYLCSVGGRTSGRSGETQYFGPGTRLLVL.

This clonotype was counted ten times or more. The rearrangement links TRBV10-3 to TRBJ1-5; D may be TRBD1 (5 bases). Germline lookup yields CDR1 ENHRY and CDR2 SYGVKD. The CDR3 consists of 16 residues. V was shortened by 7 bases and J by 3 bases, with 19 bases between the two germline ends. The CDR3 region has the DNA TGTGCCATCAAGGCACCATACAGGCCTAACAATCAGCCCCAGCATTTT. It is translated as CAIKAPYRPNNQPQHF.

There are a few counts of this clonotype. The gene calls are TRBV6-4 and TRBJ2-3; D ambiguous. Looked up from germline, CDR1 is MRHNA and CDR2 is SNTAGT. The length of the CDR3 is 15 residues. V lost 3 bases and J 2 bases, leaving 12 bases between the germline ends. The CDR3 region has the DNA TGTGCCAGCAGTGAGAGTACTGCTACCACAGATACGCAGTATTTT. Its protein is CASSESTATTDTQYF.

In this sample, this clonotype turned up a few times. This rearrangement joins TRBV10-1 to TRBJ2-3; 8 positions agree with TRBD2. The CDR3 has 15 residues. Unmatched junction bases numbered 8, after V lost 5 bases and J lost 4 bases. From germline, CDR1 is WNHNN and CDR2 SYGVQD (reference sequence). In DNA form, the CDR3 reads TGCGCCAGCAGTCCCAGCGGGAGTCAACCAGATACGCAGTATTTT. Its protein is CASSPSGSQPDTQYF.

This clonotype was seen ten or more times. The V gene is TRBV20-1, the J gene TRBJ2-7; D is possibly TRBD2 (6 bases). The CDR3 contains 13 residues. Trimming took 3 bases from V and 3 from J, leaving 12 bases between them. Germline V lookup: CDR1 DFQATT, CDR2 SNEGSKA (reference sequence). The CDR3 DNA sequence: TGCAGTGCTAGCTTGGGACTGAGCTACGAGCAGTACTTC. Protein: CSASLGLSYEQYF.

This clonotype was observed a handful of times. The chain recombines TRBV20-1 with TRBJ2-7; 9 positions match TRBD1. The length of the CDR3 is 16 residues. With 0 bases clipped from V and 1 base from J, the junction kept 7 bases outside the gene matches. Per the germline V gene, CDR1 is DFQATT and CDR2 is SNEGSKA (reference sequence). Here the CDR3 reads CSARDHGTGKSYEQYF. The CDR3 DNA sequence: TGCAGTGCTAGAGATCATGGGACAGGGAAATCCTACGAGCAGTACTTC.

This chain uses TRBV10-1 with TRBJ1-2, with TRBD1 matching over 9 bases. Germline assignment: CDR1 WNHNN and CDR2 SYGVQD (reference sequence). The CDR3 totals 13 residues. J lost 6 bases, V lost 6 bases, and 5 bases had no gene match. The CDR3 nucleotides are TGCGCCAGCAGCTCCGGGACAGGGAATGGCTACACCTTC. It is translated as CASSSGTGNGYTF.

The gene calls are TRBV29-1 and TRBJ2-7; D gene uncertain. The CDR3 runs 11 residues. Trimming pared 4 bases from V and 5 bases from J, leaving 9 bases between. The germline CDR1 and CDR2 sequences are SQVTM and ANQGSEA. CDR3 coding DNA: TGCAGCGTTGGGAGCACCCACGAGCAGTACTTC. Amino acid sequence: CSVGSTHEQYF.

The rearrangement joins TRBV6-5 to TRBJ1-2, with TRBD1 matching over 8 bases. The CDR3 loop spans 14 amino acids. The germline V gene has CDR1 MNHEY and CDR2 SVGAGI. Trimming removed 10 bases from V and 7 bases from J; junction bases left unmatched: 14. CDR3 in amino acids: CATVVGTGRSGYTF. The CDR3 nucleotides are TGTGCCACGGTAGTAGGGACAGGTCGTAGTGGCTACACCTTC.

The chain has TRBV6-4 and TRBJ2-1; 7 nucleotides match TRBD2. Germline V gene lookup returns CDR1 MRHNA and CDR2 SNTAGT. The CDR3 length is 13 residues. The trim removed 8 bases at V and 8 bases at J, leaving 9 bases unmatched. The CDR3 loop reads CASSREAADEQFF. The CDR3 coding sequence is TGTGCCAGCTCCCGGGAGGCAGCCGATGAGCAGTTCTTC.

This clonotype was seen more than once but under ten times. V and J are TRBV6-1 and TRBJ2-7; TRBD1 matches 7 bases. V trimming: 3 bases; J trimming: 5 bases; junction bases outside the gene matches: 4. Per germline, CDR1 MNHNS and CDR2 SASEGT. The CDR3 spans 13 residues. This chain's CDR3 is CASSDWDSDEQYF. For the CDR3, the DNA is TGTGCCAGCAGTGACTGGGACAGTGACGAGCAGTACTTC.

This clonotype has a count of ten or more. This chain joins TRBV5-6 and TRBJ2-7; perhaps D is TRBD1 or TRBD2 (5 bases each). The germline V gene has CDR1 SGHDT and CDR2 YYEEEE. The CDR3 length is 15 residues. Trimming took off 1 base at V and 3 bases at J, with 14 bases between the two ends. The CDR3 DNA reads TGTGCCAGCAGCTTGAGTTCTACAGGAGGCTACGAGCAGTACTTC. This sequence encodes CASSLSSTGGYEQYF.

This chain links TRBV20-1 with TRBJ2-3; D is unresolved. Trimming took 1 base from V and 4 from J, leaving 3 bases between them. Per the germline V gene, CDR1 is DFQATT and CDR2 is SNEGSKA (reference sequence). The CDR3 has 11 amino acids. The CDR3 nucleotides are TGCAGTGCTAGAGGTTCAGATACGCAGTATTTT. Translated: CSARGSDTQYF.

This clonotype was counted a single time. The V gene is TRBV6-2 or TRBV6-3, the J gene TRBJ2-1; TRBD1 matches at 9 bases. V shed 6 bases and J 7 bases; nucleotides not matched to a gene: 13. The CDR3 runs 16 residues. From germline, CDR1 is MNHEY and CDR2 SVGEGT. The CDR3 nucleotides are TGTGCCAGCAGCATCGACAGGGGGGCGTATATGAATGAGCAGTTCTTC. Amino acid sequence: CASSIDRGAYMNEQFF.

This clonotype was seen ten or more times. The chain is built from TRBV20-1 and TRBJ2-6, with D unclear. Germline loops: CDR1 DFQATT, CDR2 SNEGSKA (reference sequence). Trimming cost V 3 bases and J 0 bases, with 9 bases left between them. The CDR3 is 15 amino acids. CDR3 sequence: CSASIGNSGANVLTF. In DNA form, the CDR3 reads TGCAGTGCTAGTATCGGTAACTCTGGGGCCAACGTCCTGACTTTC.

The chain links TRBV9 to TRBJ1-2; 7 bases fit TRBD1. Germline V gene lookup returns CDR1 SGDLS and CDR2 YYNGEE. The CDR3 extends over 16 amino acids. Trimming cost V 3 bases and J 1 base; bases outside gene matches: 9. The CDR3 sequence is CASSARDSTINYGYTF. The CDR3 DNA is TGTGCCAGCAGCGCCCGGGACAGCACCATTAACTATGGCTACACCTTC.

This clonotype was seen a handful of times. The chain uses TRBV5-6 and TRBJ1-1, with D possibly matching TRBD1 (6 bases). CDR3 length: 14 amino acids. The germline gives CDR1 SGHDT, CDR2 YYEEEE. Trimming took off 2 bases at V and 3 bases at J, with 11 bases between the two ends. CDR3 nucleotides: TGTGCCAGCAGCTTAGGGGGGCCCCACACTGAAGCTTTCTTT. Its translation: CASSLGGPHTEAFF.

This clonotype was seen more than once but under ten times. The CDR3, as DNA: TGCAGTGCTAGCGGGAGCGGGGGTCCTGGGGAGACCCAGTACTTC. Its translation is CSASGSGGPGETQYF. V is TRBV20-1 and J is TRBJ2-5; 8 bases line up with TRBD2. CDR3 length: 15 amino acids. Germline CDR1 is DFQATT and CDR2 is SNEGSKA (reference sequence). V lost 3 bases to trimming and J lost 5 bases; unmatched junction nucleotides: 11.

In its sample, this clonotype was seen a few times. This sequence joins TRBV18 and TRBJ2-3; 8 bases align to TRBD2. The germline V gene encodes CDR1 KGHSH and CDR2 LQKENI. Losses at the gene ends were 0 bases for V and 0 bases for J; bases not matched to a gene: 2. This CDR3 is built from 16 residues. The CDR3 DNA sequence: TGTGCCAGCTCACCACCAAGCGGGAGAAGCACAGATACGCAGTATTTT. As protein: CASSPPSGRSTDTQYF. Supplemented by reference TRBV18 and TRBJ2-3, the full variable domain reads NAGVMQNPRHLVRRRGQEARLRCSPMKGHSHVYWYRQLPEEGLKFMVYLQKENIIDESGMPKERFSAEFPKEGPSILRIQQVVRGDSAAYFCASSPPSGRSTDTQYFGPGTRLTVL.

This chain links TRBV6-1 with TRBJ2-2; a weak D match, TRBD1 (6 bases). The V gene lost 5 bases and the J gene lost 5 bases, with 15 bases spanning the gap. The germline gives CDR1 MNHNS, CDR2 SASEGT. The CDR3 contains 15 residues. The CDR3, as DNA: TGTGCCAGCAGTAAACGGGACATTTTGACCGGGGAGCTGTTTTTT. Translated: CASSKRDILTGELFF.

The chain uses TRBV7-2 and TRBJ2-7; 14 bases agree with TRBD2. The germline V gene has CDR1 SGHTA and CDR2 FQGNSA. The CDR3 runs 16 residues. The J segment lost 3 bases and the V segment lost 4 bases, leaving 5 bases of the junction unmatched. CDR3 residues: CASSSGLAGDSYEQYF. CDR3 coding DNA: TGTGCCAGCAGCTCGGGACTAGCGGGAGATAGCTACGAGCAGTACTTC.

This clonotype was observed a few times. The chain carries TRBV12-3 or TRBV12-4 and TRBJ1-5; no reliable D call. Deletions cut 3 bases from V and 2 bases from J, with 11 bases between. The CDR3 covers 15 residues. The CDR3 sequence: CASSFPDGGNQPQHF. The CDR3 nucleotides are TGTGCCAGCAGTTTCCCCGATGGCGGCAATCAGCCCCAGCATTTT.